Detailed here is one T cell receptor beta chain. No antigen is known for it. This entry is derived from a study of shared clonotypes between healthy human individuals. Terminally differentiated effector memory CD45RA+ cells were left out of the naive CD8 fraction, which was CD45RO-negative and positively selected for CCR7. Donors comprised only Caucasian adults living in Nashville, Tennessee. Findings and caveats of the study: Having only a few donors restricted how much genetic and exposure-history diversity was captured.

A deep-level run was used for the assay. As handled by the study authors: Quality scores were absent from the junction-only immunoSEQ sequences, so filtering differed. Clones were read by immunoSEQ multiplex PCR, and TCRdb kept only the in-frame ones, dropping some. The D gene and trimming were derived from the DNA, and the V and J assignments and clone size from that table. The sample has about 2 million clones; about 95% are singletons. V gave up 1 base and J gave up 5 bases; unmatched junction bases: 6. The germline V gene has CDR1 MNHNY and CDR2 SVGAGI (reference sequence). This CDR3 comprises 16 residues.

The TCR was taken from a man between 18 and 35 years old in good health. J is TRBJ2-3 and V is TRBV6-6; 10 bases are shared with TRBD2. The sequenced sample was naive CD8+ T cells sorted from blood. The chain's CDR3 is CASSYLAGGTGDTQYF. CDR3 DNA: TGTGCCAGCAGTTACTTAGCGGGAGGTACGGGAGATACGCAGTATTTT.